The clone carrying this TCR beta chain was counted once. Seattle's cohort entered during active infection and was followed longitudinally. The CDR3 loop spans 13 amino acids. Germline assignment: CDR1 KGHSH and CDR2 LQKENI. V lost 2 bases to trimming and J lost 1 base, with 5 bases between them. The data were obtained in a study of blood T cell repertoires in COVID-19. In the study overall: The United States, Italy and Spain provided the acute and convalescent COVID-19 samples.

Libraries were prepared by immunoSEQ multiplex PCR; TCRdb keeps only in-frame clonotypes and omits some of them. The sample holds 96,000 or so clones, 80% to 90% seen once. Sequences were obtained from peripheral blood. This TCR was recovered from a human donor with COVID-19, enrolled during active disease. The donor label of this sample is uncertain. The chain combines TRBV18 with TRBJ1-1; no clear D. The CDR3 sequence: CASSPGPNTEAFF. The CDR3 DNA follows: TGTGCCAGCTCACCAGGGCCGAACACTGAAGCTTTCTTT.